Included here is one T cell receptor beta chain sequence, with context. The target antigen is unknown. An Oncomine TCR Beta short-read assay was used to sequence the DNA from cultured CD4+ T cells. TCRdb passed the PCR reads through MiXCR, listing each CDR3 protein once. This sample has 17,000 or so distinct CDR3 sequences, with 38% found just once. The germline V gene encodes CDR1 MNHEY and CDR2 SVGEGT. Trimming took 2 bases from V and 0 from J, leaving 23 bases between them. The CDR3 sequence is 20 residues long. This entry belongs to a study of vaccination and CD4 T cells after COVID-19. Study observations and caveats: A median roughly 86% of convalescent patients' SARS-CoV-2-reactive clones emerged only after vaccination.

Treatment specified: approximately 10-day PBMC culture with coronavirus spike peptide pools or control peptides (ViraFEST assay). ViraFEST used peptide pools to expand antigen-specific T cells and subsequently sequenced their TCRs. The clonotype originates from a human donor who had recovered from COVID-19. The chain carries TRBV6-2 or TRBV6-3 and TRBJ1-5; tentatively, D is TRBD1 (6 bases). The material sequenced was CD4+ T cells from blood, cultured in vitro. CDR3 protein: CASSYSLSGQGTYSNQPQHF. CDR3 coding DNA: TGTGCCAGCAGTTACAGTCTGAGTGGCCAGGGGACTTATAGCAATCAGCCCCAGCATTTT.